One T cell receptor beta chain is described in this entry. Its matching antigen is unknown. TCRdb called the 5' RACE reads again in MiXCR, with one record for every CDR3 protein. Of about 350,000 distinct CDR3 sequences listed, roughly 8.6% are singletons. Trimming stripped 6 bases from V and 2 bases from J, with 22 bases between. The germline V gene has CDR1 LGHNA and CDR2 YSLEER. CDR3 length: 17 residues. The data originate from a study of T cells after yellow fever vaccination. Study-level background: Fractions low in cell number were prepared with SMART-Seq v4 Ultra Low Input. Study-wide points: Weaker overall, the secondary response nonetheless peaked faster (day 5 versus 15).

This clonotype originated in a man between 18 and 35 years old who received the YFV17D yellow fever vaccine. The V and J genes are TRBV4-3 and TRBJ2-5, with D perhaps TRBD2 (8 bases). The material was PBMCs, obtained roughly seven weeks after the first yellow fever vaccination. The chain's CDR3 is CASSPYRQGGGQETQYF. In nucleotides, the CDR3 is TGCGCCAGCAGTCCCTACAGACAGGGCGGGGGGCAAGAGACCCAGTACTTC.